Each of the 22 T cell receptor beta chains below was sequenced from the same sample in a study of PD-L1 blockade in urothelial cancer. TCRdb's copy holds only in-frame clones and misses some; the assay was immunoSEQ multiplex PCR. The sample carries 2,500 to 3,000 clones, around 33% recorded once. The sample consisted of tumor tissue, taken before atezolizumab (anti-PD-L1) treatment. The origin of the receptors is a man between 70 and 80 years old with urothelial cancer.

By share, this clone counts as large. The J gene is TRBJ2-7, the V gene TRBV6-8; tentative D call: TRBD1 (5 bases). Germline CDR1 MNHGY, CDR2 SAAAGT. V was shortened by 4 bases and J by 10 bases, with 23 bases between the two germline ends. This CDR3 comprises 15 residues. The CDR3 coding sequence is TGTGCCAGCAGTTTAGGGGCAGGTTCGAGGTCAGCACAGTACTTC. Its translation is CASSLGAGSRSAQYF.

V is TRBV6-8 and J is TRBJ2-5, with D hard to call. Trimming removed 6 bases from V and 4 bases from J, with 9 bases in between. CDR3 length: 12 residues. Per the germline V gene, CDR1 is MNHGY and CDR2 is SAAAGT. The CDR3 nucleotides are TGTGCCAGCAGGTCGGGCCCAGAGACCCAGTACTTC. Protein sequence: CASRSGPETQYF.

The V gene is TRBV19, the J gene TRBJ1-1; D is perhaps TRBD1 (6 bases). The CDR3 loop spans 12 amino acids. The V and J ends lost 8 bases and 8 bases respectively, with 15 bases between them. Germline CDR1 is LNHDA and CDR2 is SQIVND (reference sequence). The CDR3 sequence: CASYTGISEAFF. The CDR3 coding sequence is TGTGCCAGTTACACAGGGATATCAGAAGCTTTCTTT. The complete variable domain, with remaining parts taken from reference TRBV19 and TRBJ1-1, reads DGGITQSPKYLFRKEGQNVTLSCEQNLNHDAMYWYRQDPGQGLRLIYYSQIVNDFQKGDIAEGYSVSREKKESFPLTVTSAQKNPTAFYLCASYTGISEAFFGQGTRLTVV.

This clone is classed as large. This chain uses TRBV19 with TRBJ2-7; D unresolved. The V end was cut by 6 bases, the J end by 6 bases, with 9 bases between. Germline loops: CDR1 LNHDA, CDR2 SQIVND (reference sequence). The CDR3 sequence is 11 residues long. The chain's CDR3 is CASSSRTEQYF. The CDR3 DNA follows: TGTGCCAGTAGCTCCCGGACCGAGCAGTACTTC.

The chain has TRBV30 and TRBJ2-3; tentatively, D is TRBD1 (5 bases). CDR1 GTSNPN and CDR2 SVGIG come from the germline V gene (reference sequence). The CDR3 length is 14 residues. V shed 4 bases and J shed 2 bases, with 13 bases lying between them. The CDR3 bases are TGTGCCTGGACGACCAGGGAACACACAGATACGCAGTATTTT. Protein sequence: CAWTTREHTDTQYF.

The chain links TRBV9 to TRBJ1-4, with unresolved D. From germline, CDR1 is SGDLS and CDR2 YYNGEE. This CDR3 contains 15 residues. V was shortened by 5 bases and J by 8 bases, with 19 bases between the two germline ends. The CDR3 coding sequence is TGTGCCAGCAGTGAAGCGGAGGTCCGGCGGGAAAAACTGTTTTTT. Translated, it gives CASSEAEVRREKLFF.

The J gene is TRBJ2-5, the V gene TRBV18, with 10 positions matching TRBD2. The CDR3 loop spans 17 amino acids. Trimming removed 6 bases from V and 1 base from J; junction bases left unmatched: 11. Germline values: CDR1 KGHSH, CDR2 LQKENI. The CDR3: CASSPVRAGGLQETQYF. As DNA, the CDR3 is TGTGCCAGCTCCCCGGTAAGAGCGGGGGGGCTCCAAGAGACCCAGTACTTC.

This chain uses TRBV6-8 with TRBJ2-7, with 8 bases matching TRBD1. The CDR3 totals 14 residues. Germline assignment: CDR1 MNHGY and CDR2 SAAAGT. V shed 5 bases, J shed 2 bases, and the junction held 5 bases outside the gene matches. DNA of the CDR3: TGTGCCAGCAGTCACGGACAGGGACCCTACGAGCAGTACTTC. Amino acid sequence: CASSHGQGPYEQYF.

Only a few counts were recorded for this clone. The V gene is TRBV9, the J gene TRBJ2-2; D unresolved. Trimming removed 4 bases from V and 0 bases from J, with 13 bases in between. The length of the CDR3 is 16 residues. The germline V gene encodes CDR1 SGDLS and CDR2 YYNGEE. CDR3 amino acids: CASSSRVAANTGELFF. The CDR3 nucleotides are TGTGCCAGCAGCTCCCGGGTGGCCGCGAACACCGGGGAGCTGTTTTTT.

The chain is built from TRBV18 and TRBJ2-7; D is possibly TRBD1 (5 bases). This CDR3 comprises 14 residues. Per the germline V gene, CDR1 is KGHSH and CDR2 is LQKENI. V lost 4 bases to trimming and J lost 1 base, with 11 bases between them. The CDR3 spells CASSREAGSYEQYF. The CDR3, as DNA: TGTGCCAGCTCACGTGAGGCAGGGTCCTACGAGCAGTACTTC.

The chain employs TRBV18 and TRBJ2-7; TRBD1 matches 8 bases. J gave up 6 bases and V 3 bases, and 10 bases lay outside the gene matches. The CDR3 totals 15 residues. Germline values: CDR1 KGHSH, CDR2 LQKENI. The CDR3 loop reads CASSPSAQGGGEQYF. CDR3 nucleotides: TGTGCCAGCTCACCCTCCGCACAGGGGGGAGGCGAGCAGTACTTC.

The chain uses TRBV5-1 and TRBJ2-3, with 11 positions matching TRBD1. The CDR3 loop spans 15 amino acids. Unmatched junction bases numbered 4, after V lost 0 bases and J lost 7 bases. Germline V CDR1 and CDR2: SGHRS, YFSETQ. CDR3 region: CASSLVDRGRNTQYF. In DNA, the CDR3 is TGCGCCAGCAGCTTGGTGGACAGGGGGCGGAATACGCAGTATTTT.

This clone is a singleton in its sample. The J gene is TRBJ1-1, the V gene TRBV19; 7 bases fit TRBD1. Trimming removed 9 bases from V and 5 bases from J; junction bases left unmatched: 12. Germline-derived CDR1 and CDR2 are LNHDA and SQIVND (reference sequence). The CDR3 sequence is 14 residues long. The CDR3 bases are TGTGCCAGCCCTTCACCGGGACAGAGAACTGAAGCTTTCTTT. Protein: CASPSPGQRTEAFF.

This clone occurred a few times. The CDR3 nucleotides read TGTGCCAGTAGTATCAGGCACCCGGGAGACTACGAGCAGTACTTC. The encoded protein is CASSIRHPGDYEQYF. The gene calls are TRBV19 and TRBJ2-7; perhaps TRBD2 as D (6 bases). The CDR3 has 15 residues. CDR1 is LNHDA and CDR2 is SQIVND in the germline V gene (reference sequence). V lost 3 bases and J 3 bases, leaving 15 bases between the germline ends.

V gene TRBV19 combines with J gene TRBJ2-7, with 7 positions matching TRBD1. Germline values: CDR1 LNHDA, CDR2 SQIVND (reference sequence). Losses at the gene ends were 2 bases for V and 2 bases for J; bases not matched to a gene: 6. This CDR3 is 15 amino acids long. CDR3: CASSIKTGLPYEQYF. CDR3 nucleotides: TGTGCCAGTAGTATAAAGACAGGGCTCCCCTACGAGCAGTACTTC.

With regard to this clone: A base went unread or is ambiguous, so its residue is labelled X. V is TRBV29-1 and J is TRBJ1-1, with unresolved D. Germline CDR1 SQVTM, CDR2 ANQGSEA. V dropped 8 bases and J dropped 1 base, with 17 bases sitting between them. The CDR3 has 14 amino acids. The CDR3 DNA sequence: TGCAGCRTCGAGGTACCGGGCCGGAACACTGAAGCTTTCTTT. Translated, it gives CSXEVPGRNTEAFF.

A few counts support this clone. The chain has TRBV5-1 and TRBJ1-1, with a possible D match to TRBD1 (6 bases). Germline V gene sequence: CDR1 SGHRS, CDR2 YFSETQ. V gave up 6 bases and J gave up 4 bases, with 19 bases separating them. The CDR3 extends over 15 amino acids. CDR3 residues: CASTSETGSSTEAFF. CDR3 DNA: TGCGCCAGCACCTCGGAGACAGGCAGTAGCACTGAAGCTTTCTTT. Complete variable domain (other parts from reference TRBV5-1 and TRBJ1-1): KAGVTQTPRYLIKTRGQQVTLSCSPISGHRSVSWYQQTPGQGLQFLFEYFSETQRNKGNFPGRFSGRQFSNSRSEMNVSTLELGDSALYLCASTSETGSSTEAFFGQGTRLTVV.

The chain employs TRBV18 and TRBJ1-3, with 8 bases that match TRBD1. The CDR3 totals 15 residues. V lost 4 bases to trimming and J lost 3 bases; unmatched junction nucleotides: 5. The germline V gene has CDR1 KGHSH and CDR2 LQKENI. The CDR3 sequence is CASSLPGGYGNTIYF. DNA of the CDR3: TGTGCCAGCTCACTGCCAGGGGGCTATGGAAACACCATATATTTT.

The rearrangement joins TRBV11-3 to TRBJ2-5; D is possibly TRBD1 or TRBD2 (5 bases each). This CDR3 is 14 amino acids long. CDR1 SGHNT and CDR2 YENEEA come from the germline V gene. The V end was cut by 1 base, the J end by 4 bases, with 10 bases between. The CDR3 loop reads CASSLGGGGETQYF. The CDR3 nucleotides read TGTGCCAGCAGCTTAGGGGGTGGGGGAGAGACCCAGTACTTC.

The chain couples TRBV10-2 to TRBJ2-1, with 13 nucleotides matching TRBD2. Germline values: CDR1 WSHSY, CDR2 SAAADI. The CDR3 contains 15 residues. The junction had 4 bases not matched to a gene; V was cut back by 3 bases and J by 8 bases. As DNA, the CDR3 is TGCGCCAGCAGTGATACTAGCGGGGGGGAGGATGAGCAGTTCTTC. Protein product: CASSDTSGGEDEQFF.

The genes are TRBV18 and TRBJ2-3, with D maybe TRBD2 (5 bases). Germline CDR1 KGHSH, CDR2 LQKENI. V lost 4 bases, J lost 0 bases, and 8 bases lay in between. The CDR3 contains 14 residues. CDR3 loop: CASSRGISTDTQYF. Written as DNA, the CDR3 is TGTGCCAGCTCACGAGGGATTAGCACAGATACGCAGTATTTT.

The genes are TRBV28 and TRBJ2-3; D ambiguous. Trimming removed 3 bases at V and 0 bases at J, with 4 bases between. The CDR3 is 13 amino acids. CDR1 and CDR2 (germline): MDHEN, SYDVKM. The CDR3 reads CASSFGSTDTQYF. In DNA form, the CDR3 reads TGTGCCAGCAGTTTCGGCAGCACAGATACGCAGTATTTT.